A single T cell receptor beta chain is shown here with its context. This specimen comes from a study of response to subunit inactivated influenza vaccine. Germline CDR1 reads SNHLY; CDR2 reads FYNNEI. The CDR3 extends over 13 amino acids. Trimming removed 11 bases at V and 0 bases at J, with 14 bases between. Each CDR3 protein is one row after TCRdb ran MiXCR on the RT-PCR reads. The sample yields roughly 190,000 distinct CDR3 sequences, 9.5% to 15% seen once. The same sample was also used in a study of T cells expressing NK-cell markers. This second study says: TCR beta cDNA was made by 5'RACE template switching with UMIs. About six donors showed dominant NKG2C+ clonotypes comprising about 1.0-7.5% of their CD8+ T cells. The same clonotypes also predominated in the CD3+CD56-NKG2C+ fraction of a few donors.

The input for sequencing was CD8+ T cells sorted from PBMCs, taken roughly 12 days after vaccination. The receptor was derived from a man aged 45 to 65 who received an inactivated influenza vaccine. The rearrangement uses TRBV2 and TRBJ2-7, with a weak D call TRBD2 (5 bases). As DNA, the CDR3 is TGTGCCGGAGGACGTACTAGCTCCTACGAGCAGTACTTC. Amino acids: CAGGRTSSYEQYF.